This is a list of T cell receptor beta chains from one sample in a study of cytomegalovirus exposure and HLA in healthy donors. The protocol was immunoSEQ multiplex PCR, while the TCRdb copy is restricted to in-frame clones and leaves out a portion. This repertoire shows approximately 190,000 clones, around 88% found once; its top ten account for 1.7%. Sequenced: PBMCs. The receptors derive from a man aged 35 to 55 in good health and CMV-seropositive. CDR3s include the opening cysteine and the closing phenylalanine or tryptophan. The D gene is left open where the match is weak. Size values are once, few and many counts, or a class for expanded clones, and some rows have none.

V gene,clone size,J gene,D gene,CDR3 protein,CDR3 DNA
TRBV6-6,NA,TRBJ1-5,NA,CASLIAGTGNQPQHF,TGTGCCAGCTTAATTGCGGGGACGGGCAATCAGCCCCAGCATTTT
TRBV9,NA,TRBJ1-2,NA,CASSGHSYGYTF,TGTGCCAGCAGCGGTCACAGCTATGGCTACACCTTC
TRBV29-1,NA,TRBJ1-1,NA,CSVLAWNNEAFF,TGCAGCGTTTTAGCCTGGAATAATGAAGCTTTCTTT
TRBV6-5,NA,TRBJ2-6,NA,CASSYSGANGLTF,TGTGCCAGCAGTTACTCTGGGGCCAACGGCCTGACTTTC
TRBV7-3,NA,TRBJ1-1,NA,CASSQNVQGEAFF,TGTGCCAGCAGCCAAAACGTTCAGGGGGAAGCTTTCTTT
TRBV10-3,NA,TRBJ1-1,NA,CAIMRGGNTEAFF,TGTGCCATCATGAGGGGGGGAAACACTGAAGCTTTCTTT
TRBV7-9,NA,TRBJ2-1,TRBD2,CASSLPLAGDYNEQFF,TGTGCCAGCAGCCTCCCCCTAGCGGGAGATTACAATGAGCAGTTCTTC
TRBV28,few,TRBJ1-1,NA,CASRANRVKNTEAFF,TGTGCCAGCAGGGCTAACAGGGTGAAGAACACTGAAGCTTTCTTT
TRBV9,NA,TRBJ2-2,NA,CASSVDFSPGELFF,TGTGCCAGCAGCGTAGATTTTAGCCCCGGGGAGCTGTTTTTT
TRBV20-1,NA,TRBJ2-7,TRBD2,CSAAGDGEQYF,TGCAGTGCCGCGGGAGATGGCGAGCAGTACTTC
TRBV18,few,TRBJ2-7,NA,CASSLSSYEQYF,TGTGCCAGCTCACTATCTTCCTACGAGCAGTACTTC
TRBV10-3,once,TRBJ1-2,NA,CAISDPAGQLANYGYTF,TGTGCCATCAGTGACCCCGCAGGGCAGCTCGCTAACTATGGCTACACCTTC
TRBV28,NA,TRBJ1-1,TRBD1,CASSPGGWTEAFF,TGTGCCAGCAGCCCAGGGGGCTGGACTGAAGCTTTCTTT
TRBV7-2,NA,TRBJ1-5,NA,CASSLWGGRGQPQHF,TGTGCCAGCAGCCTCTGGGGGGGCCGGGGGCAGCCCCAGCATTTT
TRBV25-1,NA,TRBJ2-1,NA,CASSSGDNEQFF,TGTGCCAGCAGTTCAGGGGACAATGAGCAGTTCTTC
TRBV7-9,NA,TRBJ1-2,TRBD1,CASAKGAGFDGYTF,TGTGCCAGCGCAAAGGGGGCGGGGTTCGATGGCTACACCTTC
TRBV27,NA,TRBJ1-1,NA,CASSPLAPMNTEAFF,TGTGCCAGCAGTCCGCTTGCCCCTATGAACACTGAAGCTTTCTTT
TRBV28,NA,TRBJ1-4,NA,CASSLVPGYEKLFF,TGTGCCAGCAGTCTGGTTCCGGGTTATGAAAAACTGTTTTTT
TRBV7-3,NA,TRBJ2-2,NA,CASSYGAAGSGELFF,TGTGCCAGCAGCTATGGCGCGGCGGGAAGCGGGGAGCTGTTTTTT
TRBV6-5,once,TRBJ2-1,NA,CASRGGGGEQFF,TGTGCCAGCAGGGGGGGAGGGGGTGAGCAGTTCTTC
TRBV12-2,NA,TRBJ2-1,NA,CASRLGWREARTYNEQFF,TGTGCAAGTCGCTTAGGATGGCGGGAGGCCCGGACCTACAATGAGCAGTTCTTC
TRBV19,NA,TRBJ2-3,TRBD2,CASSIRGLLAGAGDTQYF,TGTGCCAGTAGTATAAGGGGGCTACTAGCGGGAGCGGGAGATACGCAGTATTTT
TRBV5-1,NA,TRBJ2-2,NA,CASSLSGAANTGELFF,TGCGCCAGCAGCTTGTCGGGAGCCGCGAACACCGGGGAGCTGTTTTTT
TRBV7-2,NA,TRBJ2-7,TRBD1,CASSPGDRGYEQYF,TGTGCCAGCAGCCCGGGAGACAGGGGTTACGAGCAGTACTTC
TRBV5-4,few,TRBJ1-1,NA,CASSLNAAMNTEAFF,TGTGCCAGCAGCTTGAACGCCGCTATGAACACTGAAGCTTTCTTT
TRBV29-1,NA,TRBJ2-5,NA,CSVVDRSEWQYF,TGCAGCGTCGTTGACAGGTCCGAGTGGCAGTACTTC
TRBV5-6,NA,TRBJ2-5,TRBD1,CASSRQGQETQYF,TGTGCCAGCAGCCGACAGGGTCAAGAGACCCAGTACTTC
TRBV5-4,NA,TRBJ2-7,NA,CASSLASGAYEQYF,TGTGCCAGCAGCTTGGCCAGCGGAGCCTACGAGCAGTACTTC
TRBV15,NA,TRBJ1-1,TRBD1,CATSRGGGGGFRAFF,TGTGCCACCAGCAGAGGAGGAGGGGGCGGGTTTAGGGCTTTCTTT
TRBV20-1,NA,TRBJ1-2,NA,CSASTTFGYTF,TGCAGTGCTAGTACGACATTTGGCTACACCTTC
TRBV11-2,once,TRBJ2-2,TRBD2,CASSLDSGAGTGELFF,TGTGCCAGCAGCTTAGATAGCGGGGCGGGTACCGGGGAGCTGTTTTTT
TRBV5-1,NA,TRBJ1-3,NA,CASSLDRSGNTIYF,TGCGCCAGCAGCTTGGACAGGTCTGGAAACACCATATATTTT
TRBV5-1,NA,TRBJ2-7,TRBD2,CASSSQSGGLGEQYF,TGCGCCAGCAGCTCCCAGTCGGGAGGGCTAGGAGAGCAGTACTTC
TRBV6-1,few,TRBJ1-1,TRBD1,CASSDRQGVTEAFF,TGTGCCAGCAGTGACCGACAGGGGGTCACTGAAGCTTTCTTT
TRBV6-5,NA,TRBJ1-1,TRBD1,CASSYAGQGARAFF,TGTGCCAGCAGTTACGCCGGACAGGGGGCGCGGGCTTTCTTT
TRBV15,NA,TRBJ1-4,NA,CATQRQTNEKLFF,TGTGCCACACAGCGACAGACTAATGAAAAACTGTTTTTT
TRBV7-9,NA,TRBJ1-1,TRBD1,CASSPGQYLAEAFF,TGTGCCAGCAGCCCGGGACAGTACTTGGCTGAAGCTTTCTTT
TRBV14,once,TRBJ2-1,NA,CASSQGRYLEQFF,TGTGCCAGCAGCCAAGGTCGGTATCTTGAGCAGTTCTTC
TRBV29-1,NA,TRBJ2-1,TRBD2,CSVLAVEQFF,TGCAGCGTACTAGCGGTTGAGCAGTTCTTC
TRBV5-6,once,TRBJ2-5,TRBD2,CASSPPLSGSGEETQYF,TGTGCCAGCAGCCCCCCCCTTAGCGGGAGTGGTGAAGAGACCCAGTACTTC